These 9 T cell receptor beta chains originate from one sample sequenced in a study of blood T cell repertoires in COVID-19. Some clones are missing from TCRdb's copy, which holds only in-frame ones; the method was immunoSEQ multiplex PCR. Of around 120,000 clones in the sample, 70% to 80% were seen once. The sequenced sample was peripheral blood. The source is a man aged 65-85 years with active or convalescent COVID-19.

The V gene is TRBV5-1, the J gene TRBJ2-7; 8 bases fit TRBD2. Germline CDR1 SGHRS, CDR2 YFSETQ. The CDR3 is made up of 16 amino acids. The ends lost 0 bases at V and 0 bases at J; junction bases unmatched: 5. As DNA, the CDR3 is TGCGCCAGCAGCTTGGATAGCGGGATAATCTCCTACGAGCAGTACTTC. Its translation: CASSLDSGIISYEQYF.

The chain joins TRBV6-1 to TRBJ1-5, with 7 bases aligning to TRBD1. Looked up from germline, CDR1 is MNHNS and CDR2 is SASEGT. With 1 base clipped from V and 0 bases from J, the junction kept 3 bases outside the gene matches. The CDR3 loop spans 16 amino acids. CDR3 bases: TGTGCCAGCAGTGAAGGGGGACAGTTTAGCAATCAGCCCCAGCATTTT. As protein: CASSEGGQFSNQPQHF.

This rearrangement joins TRBV6-6 to TRBJ2-7; TRBD1 is a possible D gene (6 bases). The CDR3 contains 13 residues. The V gene's germline CDR1 is MNHNY and CDR2 SVGAGI (reference sequence). The germline V and J ends were trimmed by 1 base and 12 bases, with 16 bases remaining between them. CDR3 sequence reads: CASSYFTGLEWYF. In DNA, the CDR3 is TGTGCCAGCAGTTACTTCACAGGGCTGGAGTGGTACTTC.

This clone was picked up a small number of times. CDR3 in DNA: TGTGCCAGCTCCCCGACCGGACAGGACACTGAAGCTTTCTTT. Translation: CASSPTGQDTEAFF. The rearrangement uses TRBV18 and TRBJ1-1, with 7 bases fitting TRBD1. CDR1 and CDR2 from the germline V gene are KGHSH and LQKENI. With 6 bases clipped from V and 3 bases from J, the junction kept 7 bases outside the gene matches. The CDR3 sequence is 14 residues long.

This clone was recorded only once. The chain is built from TRBV6-5 and TRBJ2-7, with D unclear. From germline, CDR1 is MNHEY and CDR2 SVGAGI. The CDR3 length is 13 residues. V was trimmed by 2 bases and J by 4 bases, leaving 9 bases between them. The CDR3 sequence is CASSYGKRYEQYF. The CDR3 DNA reads as TGTGCCAGCAGTTACGGAAAGAGGTACGAGCAGTACTTC.

With regard to this clone: The junction shows a germline mismatch at one end, possibly a read error. This sequence joins TRBV7-7 and TRBJ2-7, with D perhaps TRBD2 (5 bases). This CDR3 has 13 residues. The V gene's germline CDR1 is SSHAT and CDR2 FNYEAQ (reference sequence). As DNA, the CDR3 is TGTGCTAGCAGCTTAGCGTCGAGCACCGAGCAGTACTTC. It translates to CASSLASSTEQYF. The full variable domain, in which reference TRBV7-7 and TRBJ2-7 provide the parts outside the CDR3, is GAGVSQSPRYKVTKRGQDVTLRCDPISSHATLYWYQQALGQGPEFLTYFNYEAQPDKSGLPSDRFSAERPEGSISTLTIQRTEQRDSAMYRCASSLASSTEQYFGPGTRLTVT.

The chain joins TRBV3-1 (or the pseudogene TRBV3-2) to TRBJ2-7; D gene ambiguous. V was shortened by 5 bases and J by 4 bases, with 12 bases between the two germline ends. Germline V gives CDR1 LGHDT, CDR2 YNNKEL (reference sequence). This CDR3 is built from 13 residues. The CDR3 loop reads CASSARLIYEQYF. The DNA of the CDR3 is TGTGCCAGCAGCGCCCGTCTAATTTACGAGCAGTACTTC.

This chain links TRBV4-1 with TRBJ1-2, with no clear D. V gave up 6 bases and J gave up 8 bases, with 22 bases separating them. This CDR3 spans 15 amino acids. Germline V lookup: CDR1 MGHRA, CDR2 YSYEKL. DNA for the CDR3: TGCGCCAGCAGGCAACAAGGGAGGCCTCTCGAGGGCTACACCTTC. Encoded protein: CASRQQGRPLEGYTF.

V is TRBV5-1 and J is TRBJ1-4, with D perhaps TRBD1 (5 bases). Trimming took 0 bases from V and 8 from J, leaving 11 bases between them. Per the germline V gene, CDR1 is SGHRS and CDR2 is YFSETQ. The CDR3 is 14 amino acids. CDR3 sequence: CASSLGSEGEKLFF. CDR3 nucleotide sequence: TGCGCCAGCAGCTTGGGTTCGGAGGGGGAAAAACTGTTTTTT.